The 11 T cell receptor beta chains in this list originate from one sample, sequenced in a study of T cells expressing NK-cell markers. TCRdb reprocessed the 5' RACE reads; each CDR3 protein has one entry and no DNA is given. In total, the table holds 400,000 or so distinct CDR3 sequences. The sequencing input was blood T cells: a sorted CD56 or NKG2C T cell subset, CD4+ or CD8+ T cells, or bulk PBMC T cells (not recorded which). The receptor source for this set is a woman between 45 and 60 years old in good health.

The chain combines TRBV5-1 with TRBJ2-1; absent DNA, TCRdb's TRBD2 call cannot be checked. CDR3 length equals 17 residues. CDR1 and CDR2 from the germline V gene are SGHRS and YFSETQ. CDR3: CASSLAGTSGRSNEQFF. Supplemented by reference TRBV5-1 and TRBJ2-1, the full variable domain reads KAGVTQTPRYLIKTRGQQVTLSCSPISGHRSVSWYQQTPGQGLQFLFEYFSETQRNKGNFPGRFSGRQFSNSRSEMNVSTLELGDSALYLCASSLAGTSGRSNEQFFGPGTRLTVL.

V gene TRBV20-1 combines with J gene TRBJ2-1; TCRdb outputs TRBD2, but without DNA this stays unchecked. The CDR3 covers 14 residues. CDR1 DFQATT and CDR2 SNEGSKA come from the germline V gene (reference sequence). CDR3 loop: CSARDFGRADEQFF.

The chain has TRBV24-1 and TRBJ2-6. There are 13 residues in the CDR3. CDR1 is KGHDR, CDR2 SFDVKD, per germline. CDR3 residues: CATSVAGANVLTF.

The V call is TRBV12-3 or TRBV12-4, the J call TRBJ1-1; TCRdb proposes TRBD1, but this gene call is untestable without DNA. There are 15 residues in the CDR3. CDR3 loop: CASSPRGSGNTEAFF.

This chain connects TRBV20-1 to TRBJ2-5; TCRdb gives TRBD2 as the D gene, but with no DNA this cannot be confirmed. Germline CDR1 and CDR2: DFQATT and SNEGSKA (reference sequence). There are 12 residues in the CDR3. CDR3 region: CSAIGREETQYF.

The chain joins TRBV6-5 to TRBJ2-5; TCRdb selects TRBD1, and the lack of DNA leaves this call unchecked. The CDR3 has 16 residues. CDR1 MNHEY and CDR2 SVGAGI come from the germline V gene. The CDR3 spells CASSYSGTGGAETQYF.

This chain uses TRBV3-1 with TRBJ2-2; TCRdb proposes TRBD2, but this gene call is untestable without DNA. The CDR3 runs to 15 residues. CDR1 and CDR2 (germline): LGHDT, YNNKEL (reference sequence). CDR3: CASSPLAGDTGELFF. Variable domain in full (rest from reference TRBV3-1 and TRBJ2-2): DTAVSQTPKYLVTQMGNDKSIKCEQNLGHDTMYWYKQDSKKFLKIMFSYNNKELIINETVPNRFSPKSPDKAHLNLHINSLELGDSAVYFCASSPLAGDTGELFFGEGSRLTVL.

The V gene is TRBV5-1, the J gene TRBJ2-1; TCRdb picks TRBD1, but there is no DNA to check that call. This CDR3 is built from 15 residues. CDR1 is SGHRS and CDR2 is YFSETQ in the germline V gene. CDR3 in amino acids: CASRPGQQIYNEQFF.

The J gene is TRBJ1-2, the V gene TRBV25-1; TCRdb names TRBD1, which stays unverified in the absence of DNA. Germline V CDR1 and CDR2: MGHDK, SYGVNS. The CDR3 sequence is 13 residues long. The CDR3 is CASSGRGNDGYTF.

The chain links TRBV7-9 to TRBJ2-7; the TRBD1 assignment by TCRdb is unverifiable without DNA. Germline V gene lookup returns CDR1 SEHNR and CDR2 FQNEAQ (reference sequence). This CDR3 spans 15 amino acids. The CDR3 region is CASGHRTGMMKEQYF.

The CDR3 loop reads CASSSRQGAAADTQYF. The chain combines TRBV7-9 with TRBJ2-3; TCRdb returns TRBD1, unconfirmable since there is no DNA. This CDR3 comprises 16 residues. Germline-derived CDR1 and CDR2 are SEHNR and FQNEAQ (reference sequence).